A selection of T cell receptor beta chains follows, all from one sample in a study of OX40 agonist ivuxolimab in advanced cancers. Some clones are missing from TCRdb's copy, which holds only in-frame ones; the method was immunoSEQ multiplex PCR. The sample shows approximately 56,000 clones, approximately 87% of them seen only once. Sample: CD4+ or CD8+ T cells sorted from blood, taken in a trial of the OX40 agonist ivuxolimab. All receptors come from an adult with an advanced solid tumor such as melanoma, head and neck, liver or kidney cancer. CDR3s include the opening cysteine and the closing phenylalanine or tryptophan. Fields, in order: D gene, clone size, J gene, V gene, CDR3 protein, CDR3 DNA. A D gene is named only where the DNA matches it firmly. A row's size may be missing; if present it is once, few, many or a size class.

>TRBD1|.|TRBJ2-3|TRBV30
CAWAGGQRTDTQYF
TGTGCCTGGGCTGGGGGACAGCGCACAGATACGCAGTATTTT
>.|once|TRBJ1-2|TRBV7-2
CASSLVQGRGYTF
TGTGCCAGCAGCTTAGTTCAGGGCCGGGGCTACACCTTC
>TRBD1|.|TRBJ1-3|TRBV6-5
CASSDVDRERNTIYF
TGTGCCAGCAGCGACGTGGACAGGGAAAGAAACACCATATATTTT
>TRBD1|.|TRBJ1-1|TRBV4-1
CASSLDRVRTEAFF
TGCGCCAGCAGCCTGGACAGGGTTCGCACTGAAGCTTTCTTT
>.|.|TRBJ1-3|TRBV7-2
CVSSLVGRDTIYF
TGTGTCAGCAGCTTAGTAGGCCGAGACACCATATATTTT
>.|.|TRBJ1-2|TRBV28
CASSSIGTPYGYTF
TGTGCCAGCAGTTCCATAGGAACACCTTATGGCTACACCTTC
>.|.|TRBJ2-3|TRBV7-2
CASSLRASADTQYF
TGTGCCAGCAGCTTAAGGGCCTCCGCAGATACGCAGTATTTT
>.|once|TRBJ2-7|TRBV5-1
CASSLAVAETYEQYF
TGCGCCAGCAGCTTGGCGGTAGCGGAAACCTACGAGCAGTACTTC
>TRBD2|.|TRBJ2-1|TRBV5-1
CASSAGTSGRIHNEQFF
TGCGCCAGCAGCGCCGGGACTAGCGGGAGAATCCACAATGAGCAGTTCTTC
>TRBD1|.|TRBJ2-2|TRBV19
CASSIVGTVNTGELFF
TGTGCCAGTAGTATAGTTGGGACAGTTAACACCGGGGAGCTGTTTTTT
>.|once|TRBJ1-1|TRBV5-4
CASTDQGRIRSDTEAFF
TGTGCCAGCACCGATCAGGGTAGAATTCGGTCGGACACTGAAGCTTTCTTT
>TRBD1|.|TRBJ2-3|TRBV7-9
CASSWDRERDTQYF
TGTGCCAGCAGCTGGGACAGGGAAAGAGATACGCAGTATTTT
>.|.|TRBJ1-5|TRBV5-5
CASSSAGQSPNQPQHF
TGTGCCAGCAGCTCGGCTGGACAGAGCCCCAATCAGCCCCAGCATTTT
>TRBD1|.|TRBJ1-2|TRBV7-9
CASSHDRDGYGYTF
TGTGCCAGCAGCCATGACAGGGATGGCTATGGCTACACCTTC
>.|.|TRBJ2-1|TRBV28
CASSLEPAFYNEQFF
TGTGCCAGCAGTTTAGAGCCAGCTTTCTACAATGAGCAGTTCTTC
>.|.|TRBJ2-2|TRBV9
CASSAGVGTGPIGELFF
TGTGCCAGCAGCGCGGGGGTTGGTACAGGGCCCATCGGGGAGCTGTTTTTT
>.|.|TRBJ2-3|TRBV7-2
CASSFGSGTDTQYF
TGTGCCAGCAGCTTCGGGAGCGGCACAGATACGCAGTATTTT
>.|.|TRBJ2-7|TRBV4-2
CASSQDSASSYEQYF
TGTGCCAGCAGCCAAGATTCGGCTAGCTCCTACGAGCAGTACTTC
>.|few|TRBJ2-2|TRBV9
CASSVSAQRTGELFF
TGTGCCAGCAGCGTGAGCGCTCAGCGCACCGGGGAGCTGTTTTTT
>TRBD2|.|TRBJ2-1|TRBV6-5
CASSYRRGSSYNEQFF
TGTGCCAGCAGTTACAGGCGGGGGAGCTCCTACAATGAGCAGTTCTTC
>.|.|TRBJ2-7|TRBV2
CASSPDMSEQYF
TGTGCCAGCAGTCCTGATATGAGCGAGCAGTACTTC
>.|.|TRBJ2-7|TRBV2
CASYLTSYEQYF
TGTGCCAGCTACTTAACTTCCTACGAGCAGTACTTC
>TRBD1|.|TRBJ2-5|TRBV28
CASSFLGTAQETQYF
TGTGCCAGCAGTTTCCTGGGGACAGCCCAAGAGACCCAGTACTTC
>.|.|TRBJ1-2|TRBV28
CASSLSQRRGGYTF
TGTGCCAGCAGTTTAAGCCAGCGACGAGGGGGCTACACCTTC
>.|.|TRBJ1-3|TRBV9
CASSGGRSGNTIYF
TGTGCCAGCAGCGGTGGTAGGTCTGGAAACACCATATATTTT
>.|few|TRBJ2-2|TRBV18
CASSPSGVTGELFF
TGTGCCAGCTCACCATCAGGAGTCACCGGGGAGCTGTTTTTT
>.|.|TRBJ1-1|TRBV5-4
CASSLEWGNTEAFF
TGTGCCAGCAGCTTGGAGTGGGGGAACACTGAAGCTTTCTTT
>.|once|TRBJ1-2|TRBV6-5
CASSYSTRYGYTF
TGTGCCAGCAGTTACTCGACGCGGTATGGCTACACCTTC
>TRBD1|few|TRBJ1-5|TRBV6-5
CASSSKGAGNQPQHF
TGTGCCAGCAGTTCCAAGGGGGCAGGCAATCAGCCCCAGCATTTT
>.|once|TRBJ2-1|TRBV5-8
CASSFFDNEQFF
TGTGCCAGCAGCTTTTTTGACAATGAGCAGTTCTTC
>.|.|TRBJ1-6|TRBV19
CASSTRKSSYNSPLHF
TGTGCCAGTAGTACCCGAAAAAGCTCCTATAATTCACCCCTCCACTTT
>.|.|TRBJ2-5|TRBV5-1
CASSNMQRETQYF
TGCGCCAGCTCAAATATGCAGCGAGAGACCCAGTACTTC
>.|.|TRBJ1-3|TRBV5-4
CASSTWGVGNTIYF
TGTGCCAGCAGTACCTGGGGCGTTGGAAACACCATATATTTT
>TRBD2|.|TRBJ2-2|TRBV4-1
CASSKTSGTGELFF
TGCGCCAGCAGCAAGACTAGCGGAACCGGGGAGCTGTTTTTT
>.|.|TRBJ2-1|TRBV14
CASSQERTVGLYNEQFF
TGTGCCAGCAGCCAAGAAAGGACCGTGGGTCTATACAATGAGCAGTTCTTC
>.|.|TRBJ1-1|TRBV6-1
CASSEKTAGRLNTEAFF
TGTGCCAGCAGTGAAAAAACGGCAGGGAGATTGAACACTGAAGCTTTCTTT
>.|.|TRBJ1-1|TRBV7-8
CASSKGQQDTEAFF
TGTGCCAGCAGCAAGGGACAACAGGACACTGAAGCTTTCTTT
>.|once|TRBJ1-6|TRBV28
CASRNGRSLPLHF
TGTGCCAGCAGGAACGGTCGTTCGTTACCCCTCCACTTT
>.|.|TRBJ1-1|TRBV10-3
CAISESGGLGEAFF
TGTGCCATCAGTGAGTCCGGGGGGCTCGGTGAAGCTTTCTTT
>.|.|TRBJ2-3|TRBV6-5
CASSYSLSATDTQYF
TGTGCCAGCAGTTACAGCCTTTCCGCAACAGATACGCAGTATTTT
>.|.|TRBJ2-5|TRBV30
CAFTAQETQYF
TGTGCCTTTACAGCCCAAGAGACCCAGTACTTC
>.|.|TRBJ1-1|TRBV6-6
CASSYHGEKTEAFF
TGTGCCAGCAGTTACCATGGCGAAAAAACTGAAGCTTTCTTT
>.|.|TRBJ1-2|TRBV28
CASSPPADRYGYTF
TGTGCCAGCAGTCCCCCCGCAGACCGATATGGCTACACCTTC
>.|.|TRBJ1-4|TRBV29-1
CSVLRGGSTNEKLFF
TGCAGCGTTCTCCGGGGAGGGTCAACTAATGAAAAACTGTTTTTT
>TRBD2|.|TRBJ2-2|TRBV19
CASSNTRGGQTGELFF
TGTGCCAGTAGTAATACGCGGGGGGGCCAAACCGGGGAGCTGTTTTTT
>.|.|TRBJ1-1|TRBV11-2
CASSPDRITEAFF
TGTGCCAGCAGCCCTGACCGAATCACTGAAGCTTTCTTT
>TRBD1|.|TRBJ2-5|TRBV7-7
CASSPRTGGETQYF
TGTGCCAGCAGCCCTCGGACAGGGGGAGAGACCCAGTACTTC
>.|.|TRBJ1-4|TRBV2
CASSAGFGGRNEKLFF
TGTGCCAGCAGTGCGGGTTTTGGAGGAAGGAATGAAAAACTGTTTTTT
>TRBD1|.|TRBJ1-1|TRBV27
CASSIRPGGNTEAFF
TGTGCCAGCAGTATCCGGCCAGGGGGGAACACTGAAGCTTTCTTT